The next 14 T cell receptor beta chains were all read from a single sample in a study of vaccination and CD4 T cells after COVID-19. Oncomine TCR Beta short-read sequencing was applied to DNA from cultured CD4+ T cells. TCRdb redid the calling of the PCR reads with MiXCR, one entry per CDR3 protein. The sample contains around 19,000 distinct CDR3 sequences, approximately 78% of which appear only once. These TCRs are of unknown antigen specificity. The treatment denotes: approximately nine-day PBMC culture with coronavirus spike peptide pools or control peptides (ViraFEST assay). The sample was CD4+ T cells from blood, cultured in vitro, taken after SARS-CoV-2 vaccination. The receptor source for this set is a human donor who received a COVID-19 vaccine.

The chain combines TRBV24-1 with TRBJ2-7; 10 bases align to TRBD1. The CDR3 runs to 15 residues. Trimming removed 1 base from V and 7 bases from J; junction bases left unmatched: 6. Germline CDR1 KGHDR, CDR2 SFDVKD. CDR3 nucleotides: TGTGCCACCAGTGATTTAGGGACAGGGGTCGAGGAGCAGTACTTC. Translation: CATSDLGTGVEEQYF.

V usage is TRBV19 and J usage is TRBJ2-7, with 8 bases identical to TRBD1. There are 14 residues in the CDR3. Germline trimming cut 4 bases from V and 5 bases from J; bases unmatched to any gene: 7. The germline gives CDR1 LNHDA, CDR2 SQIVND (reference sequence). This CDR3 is CASSNGQGNDEQYF. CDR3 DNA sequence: TGTGCCAGTAGTAACGGACAGGGCAACGACGAGCAGTACTTC.

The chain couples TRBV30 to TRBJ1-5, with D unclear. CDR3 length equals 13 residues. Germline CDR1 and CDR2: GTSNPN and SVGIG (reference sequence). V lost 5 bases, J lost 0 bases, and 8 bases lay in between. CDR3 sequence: CAWSGNSNQPQHF. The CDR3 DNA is TGTGCCTGGTCCGGGAATAGCAATCAGCCCCAGCATTTT.

The CDR3 DNA sequence: TGTGCCAGCAGTTTATCAGGCAGGGCTATTTCACCCCTCCACTTT. Its translation is CASSLSGRAISPLHF. The chain has TRBV27 and TRBJ1-6; the D gene is possibly TRBD1 (5 bases). In germline, CDR1 is MNHEY, CDR2 SMNVEV (reference sequence). V lost 0 bases, J lost 9 bases, and 12 bases lay in between. The CDR3 loop spans 15 amino acids.

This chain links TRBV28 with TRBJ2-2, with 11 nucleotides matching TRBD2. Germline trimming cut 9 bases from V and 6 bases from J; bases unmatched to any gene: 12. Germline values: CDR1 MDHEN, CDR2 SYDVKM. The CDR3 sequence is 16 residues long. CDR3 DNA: TGTGCCAGTGAACTAGCGGGGGAGTCGTCCCCCGGGGAGCTGTTTTTT. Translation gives CASELAGESSPGELFF.

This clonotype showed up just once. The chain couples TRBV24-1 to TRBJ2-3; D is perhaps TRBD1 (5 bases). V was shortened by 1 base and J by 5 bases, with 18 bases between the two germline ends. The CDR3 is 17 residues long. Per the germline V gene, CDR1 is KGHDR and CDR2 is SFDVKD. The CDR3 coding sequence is TGTGCCACCAGTGATTTTACAGGATTCCATCAGGGAGATACGCAGTATTTT. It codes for CATSDFTGFHQGDTQYF.

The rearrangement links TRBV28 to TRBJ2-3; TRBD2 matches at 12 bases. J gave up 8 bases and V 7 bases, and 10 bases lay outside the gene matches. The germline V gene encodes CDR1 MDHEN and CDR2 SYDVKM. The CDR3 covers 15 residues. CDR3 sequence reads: CASISLAGGPSTQYF. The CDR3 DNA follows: TGTGCCAGCATTTCCCTAGCGGGGGGGCCTAGTACGCAGTATTTT.

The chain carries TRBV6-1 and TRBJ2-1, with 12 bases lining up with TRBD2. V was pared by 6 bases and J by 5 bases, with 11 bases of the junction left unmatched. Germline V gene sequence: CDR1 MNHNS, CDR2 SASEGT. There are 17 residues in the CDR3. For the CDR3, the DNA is TGTGCCAGCAGCAAAACTACCGGACTAGCGGGGAACAATGAGCAGTTCTTC. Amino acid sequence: CASSKTTGLAGNNEQFF.

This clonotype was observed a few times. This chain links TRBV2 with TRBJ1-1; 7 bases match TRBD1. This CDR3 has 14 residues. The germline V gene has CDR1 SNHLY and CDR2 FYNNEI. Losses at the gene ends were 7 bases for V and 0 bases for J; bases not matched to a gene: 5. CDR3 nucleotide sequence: TGTGCCAGCACCCTAGACAGGGTGAACACTGAAGCTTTCTTT. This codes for CASTLDRVNTEAFF.

The CDR3 region is CASRGITGKNQPQHF. Written as DNA, the CDR3 is TGTGCCAGCAGGGGAATTACAGGGAAAAATCAGCCCCAGCATTTT. This chain uses TRBV2 with TRBJ1-5, with D possibly matching TRBD1 (6 bases). In germline, CDR1 is SNHLY, CDR2 FYNNEI. Trimming stripped 6 bases from V and 4 bases from J, with 16 bases between. The CDR3 is 15 amino acids.

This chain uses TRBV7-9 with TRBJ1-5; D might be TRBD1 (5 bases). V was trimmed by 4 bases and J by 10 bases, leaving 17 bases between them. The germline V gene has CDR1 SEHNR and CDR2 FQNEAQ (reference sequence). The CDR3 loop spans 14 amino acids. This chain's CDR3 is CASSSDSGIGPQHF. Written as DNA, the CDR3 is TGTGCCAGCAGCTCCGACAGTGGGATCGGCCCCCAGCATTTT.

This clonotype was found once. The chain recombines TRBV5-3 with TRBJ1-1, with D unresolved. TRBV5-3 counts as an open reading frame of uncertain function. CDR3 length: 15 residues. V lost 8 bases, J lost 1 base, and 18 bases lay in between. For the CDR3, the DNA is TGTGCCAGCAGCACCCCCTCGTTTTGGAACACTGAAGCTTTCTTT. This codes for CASSTPSFWNTEAFF.

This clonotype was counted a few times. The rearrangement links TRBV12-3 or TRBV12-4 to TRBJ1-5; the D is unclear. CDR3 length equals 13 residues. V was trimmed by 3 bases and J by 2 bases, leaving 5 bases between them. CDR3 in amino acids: CASSFPGNQPQHF. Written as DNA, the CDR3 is TGTGCCAGCAGTTTCCCAGGCAATCAGCCCCAGCATTTT.

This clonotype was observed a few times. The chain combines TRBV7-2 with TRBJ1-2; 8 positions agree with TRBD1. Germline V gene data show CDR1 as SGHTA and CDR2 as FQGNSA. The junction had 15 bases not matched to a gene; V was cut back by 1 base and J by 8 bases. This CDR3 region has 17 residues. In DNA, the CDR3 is TGTGCCAGCAGCTTAGTTCCCAGACGGGACAGGACCGTCGGCTACACCTTC. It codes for CASSLVPRRDRTVGYTF.